Below, 29 T cell receptor beta chains from the same sample are listed, as sequenced in a study of cytomegalovirus exposure and HLA in healthy donors. Generated by immunoSEQ multiplex PCR, the TCRdb table keeps only in-frame clones and is missing some. The table lists more than 90,000 clones, approximately 93% of them singletons. Specimen: PBMCs. Every receptor here comes from a woman aged 25 to 39 in good health and CMV-seropositive.

This chain joins TRBV15 and TRBJ1-1; unclear D gene. The ends were cut back, 1 base at V and 4 bases at J, with 13 bases in the middle. There are 15 residues in the CDR3. Per the germline V gene, CDR1 is LNHNV and CDR2 is YYDKDF (reference sequence). This CDR3 is CATSRAFGVGTEAFF. Here the CDR3 DNA reads TGTGCCACCAGCAGAGCTTTCGGGGTTGGCACTGAAGCTTTCTTT.

This rearrangement joins TRBV5-1 to TRBJ2-2, with 10 nucleotides matching TRBD2. The V gene's germline CDR1 is SGHRS and CDR2 YFSETQ. J was trimmed by 6 bases and V by 0 bases; bases with no gene match: 14. This CDR3 spans 19 amino acids. The CDR3 reads CASSLEVAGGLSKPGELFF. The CDR3 region has the DNA TGCGCCAGCAGCTTGGAGGTAGCGGGAGGACTCAGCAAACCCGGGGAGCTGTTTTTT.

This sequence joins TRBV5-6 and TRBJ2-4; tentative D call: TRBD1 (6 bases). CDR1 is SGHDT and CDR2 is YYEEEE in the germline V gene. The CDR3 runs 15 residues. V lost 4 bases, J lost 3 bases, and 14 bases lay in between. The CDR3 sequence: CASSTRGLVKNIQYF. CDR3 in DNA: TGTGCCAGCAGCACCAGGGGCTTGGTCAAAAACATTCAGTACTTC.

The V gene is TRBV7-2, the J gene TRBJ2-3; no clear D. The length of the CDR3 is 15 residues. V was pared by 1 base and J by 1 base, with 9 bases between. CDR1 is SGHTA and CDR2 is FQGNSA in the germline V gene. The CDR3 region has the DNA TGTGCCAGCAGCTTAGTGCGGTCGGGCACAGATACGCAGTATTTT. It specifies CASSLVRSGTDTQYF.

V usage is TRBV11-2 and J usage is TRBJ2-7, with 7 bases that match TRBD2. The CDR3 spans 12 residues. After removal of 8 bases from V and 5 bases from J, the junction contained 6 bases not matched to a gene. Germline values: CDR1 SGHAT, CDR2 FQNNGV. This CDR3 is CASRGRGHEQYF. The CDR3 DNA reads as TGTGCCAGCCGCGGGAGAGGCCACGAGCAGTACTTC.

The chain recombines TRBV7-8 with TRBJ2-1; 13 nucleotides align to TRBD2. The J segment lost 4 bases and the V segment lost 5 bases, leaving 5 bases of the junction unmatched. Germline CDR1 SGHVS, CDR2 FQNEAQ. The CDR3 loop spans 16 amino acids. CDR3 DNA sequence: TGTGCCAGCAGCCTCGGGACTAGCGGGACGTACAATGAGCAGTTCTTC. Protein: CASSLGTSGTYNEQFF.

About this clone: Other DNA sequences of this sample code for an identical CDR3. The rearrangement links TRBV2 to TRBJ2-7; 8 bases align to TRBD1. The ends lost 4 bases at V and 3 bases at J; junction bases unmatched: 2. Germline values: CDR1 SNHLY, CDR2 FYNNEI. This CDR3 spans 13 amino acids. The CDR3 region is CASSAGQDYEQYF. DNA for the CDR3: TGTGCCAGCAGTGCGGGACAGGACTACGAGCAGTACTTC.

The rearrangement links TRBV7-9 to TRBJ2-7; weak D call: TRBD2 (5 bases). The CDR3 runs 15 residues. Between the trimmed V and J ends, which lost 4 bases and 2 bases, there was a span of 15 bases. Germline CDR1 reads SEHNR; CDR2 reads FQNEAQ (reference sequence). The CDR3 DNA reads as TGTGCCAGCAGCTCCCTCGTGGGAGAGACCTACGAGCAGTACTTC. Translated: CASSSLVGETYEQYF.

The chain couples TRBV30 to TRBJ1-1, with unresolved D. CDR3 length: 13 amino acids. Looked up from germline, CDR1 is GTSNPN and CDR2 is SVGIG (reference sequence). V lost 0 bases to trimming and J lost 3 bases, with 8 bases between them. CDR3 sequence: CAWSVRRDTEAFF. The CDR3 DNA sequence: TGTGCCTGGAGTGTCCGGAGGGACACTGAAGCTTTCTTT.

The DNA for the CDR3 is TGTGCCAGCAGGAAAGCGGGAGGGGAGCAGTACTTC. Its translation: CASRKAGGEQYF. The chain recombines TRBV11-2 with TRBJ2-7; 10 bases align to TRBD2. Looked up from germline, CDR1 is SGHAT and CDR2 is FQNNGV. The CDR3 runs to 12 residues. The V gene end was trimmed by 6 bases and the J gene end by 7 bases; junction bases not matched to a gene: 3.

The rearrangement uses TRBV28 and TRBJ2-2, with D uncertain. In germline, CDR1 is MDHEN, CDR2 SYDVKM. CDR3 length: 13 residues. V was cut by 2 bases and J by 2 bases, with 3 bases left in between. Here the CDR3 DNA reads TGTGCCAGCAGTTTACAAAACACCGGGGAGCTGTTTTTT. This gives the protein CASSLQNTGELFF.

CDR3 bases: TGTGCCAGCTCACCCGTGTACAGGGGGAGCAATCAGCCCCAGCATTTT. It yields the protein CASSPVYRGSNQPQHF. The chain recombines TRBV18 with TRBJ1-5; TRBD1 agrees at 8 bases. The V gene end was trimmed by 3 bases and the J gene end by 1 base; junction bases not matched to a gene: 5. This CDR3 is 16 amino acids long. Germline CDR1 is KGHSH and CDR2 is LQKENI. Supplemented by reference TRBV18 and TRBJ1-5, the full variable domain reads NAGVMQNPRHLVRRRGQEARLRCSPMKGHSHVYWYRQLPEEGLKFMVYLQKENIIDESGMPKERFSAEFPKEGPSILRIQQVVRGDSAAYFCASSPVYRGSNQPQHFGDGTRLSIL.

This clone has only one observation. J is TRBJ2-7 and V is TRBV10-2; 10 nucleotides line up with TRBD2. The V gene end was trimmed by 5 bases and the J gene end by 2 bases; junction bases not matched to a gene: 15. This CDR3 region has 18 residues. CDR1 WSHSY and CDR2 SAAADI come from the germline V gene. As DNA, the CDR3 is TGCGCCAGCAGTCCGTCGACTAGCGGGCTAGATTTTACCTACGAGCAGTACTTC. Amino acids: CASSPSTSGLDFTYEQYF.

This chain connects TRBV7-2 to TRBJ2-1; 8 bases agree with TRBD2. Germline assignment: CDR1 SGHTA and CDR2 FQGNSA. The CDR3 runs to 15 residues. After removal of 5 bases from V and 0 bases from J, the junction contained 3 bases not matched to a gene. In DNA form, the CDR3 reads TGTGCCAGCAGCCTGAGCGGGAGCTCCTACAATGAGCAGTTCTTC. Translation gives CASSLSGSSYNEQFF.

V and J are TRBV6-4 and TRBJ2-1; TRBD2 matches at 9 bases. The CDR3 contains 14 residues. The ends lost 5 bases at V and 5 bases at J; junction bases unmatched: 4. In germline, CDR1 is MRHNA, CDR2 SNTAGT. CDR3 sequence: CASSRTSADNEQFF. The CDR3 DNA sequence: TGTGCCAGCAGTAGGACTAGCGCCGACAATGAGCAGTTCTTC.

V is TRBV6-6 and J is TRBJ2-5; 7 bases are shared with TRBD1. Germline V gene sequence: CDR1 MNHNY, CDR2 SVGAGI (reference sequence). The ends lost 6 bases at V and 2 bases at J; junction bases unmatched: 6. This CDR3 has 14 amino acids. CDR3 nucleotide sequence: TGTGCCAGCAGAAGGGGACAGCAACAAGAGACCCAGTACTTC. It yields the protein CASRRGQQQETQYF.

This chain uses TRBV29-1 with TRBJ2-1; 8 bases line up with TRBD2. V lost 3 bases and J lost 9; bases outside the gene matches: 13. The germline V gene encodes CDR1 SQVTM and CDR2 ANQGSEA. The CDR3 consists of 15 residues. Written as DNA, the CDR3 is TGCAGCGTTGAGGGGCGACTAGCGTCCAGGGGTGAGCAGTTCTTC. Translation: CSVEGRLASRGEQFF.

The V call is TRBV29-1, the J call TRBJ2-6; 11 nucleotides line up with TRBD2. The germline V gene encodes CDR1 SQVTM and CDR2 ANQGSEA. CDR3 length: 16 residues. J gave up 0 bases and V 5 bases, and 3 bases lay outside the gene matches. For the CDR3, the DNA is TGCAGCGTTAATAGCGGGAGGGCCTCTGGGGCCAACGTCCTGACTTTC. It codes for CSVNSGRASGANVLTF.

The CDR3 DNA follows: TGTGCCAGCGGCACACGGACTAGCGGGAGGAATGAGCAGTTCTTC. Translating it yields CASGTRTSGRNEQFF. This rearrangement joins TRBV13 to TRBJ2-1, with 14 bases aligning to TRBD2. The CDR3 spans 15 residues. V was clipped by 8 bases and J by 7 bases; unmatched bases: 7. In germline, CDR1 is PRHDT, CDR2 FYEKMQ (reference sequence).

The sample holds one count of this clone. The J gene is TRBJ1-1, the V gene TRBV4-1, with 10 positions matching TRBD1. The ends lost 4 bases at V and 5 bases at J; junction bases unmatched: 4. Germline CDR1 and CDR2: MGHRA and YSYEKL. CDR3 length: 14 amino acids. The CDR3 DNA reads as TGCGCCAGCAGCCCGACAGGGGGCTGGACTGAAGCTTTCTTT. It is translated as CASSPTGGWTEAFF.

V and J are TRBV19 and TRBJ2-7, with D possibly matching TRBD2 (5 bases). The V gene's germline CDR1 is LNHDA and CDR2 SQIVND (reference sequence). This CDR3 comprises 15 residues. V lost 0 bases and J lost 0, with 9 bases in between. CDR3 protein: CASSIEAGVSYEQYF. The CDR3 DNA is TGTGCCAGTAGTATAGAGGCGGGCGTCTCCTACGAGCAGTACTTC.

This clone was counted only a few times. The CDR3 sequence is CASSLQLALDGDGYTF. The CDR3, as DNA: TGTGCCAGCAGTTTACAGCTCGCACTCGACGGAGATGGCTACACCTTC. This chain links TRBV28 with TRBJ1-2; D is unresolved. CDR1 and CDR2 (germline): MDHEN, SYDVKM. The germline V and J ends were trimmed by 2 bases and 6 bases, with 19 bases remaining between them. The CDR3 length is 16 residues.

The rearrangement joins TRBV10-3 to TRBJ1-1; TRBD1 agrees at 7 bases. Germline V gene lookup returns CDR1 ENHRY and CDR2 SYGVKD. The CDR3 covers 14 residues. Trimming at V came to 6 bases and at J to 1 base, leaving 5 bases not matched to a gene. CDR3 bases: TGTGCCATCAGCTGGGACAGTAAGAACACTGAAGCTTTCTTT. It encodes CAISWDSKNTEAFF.

The chain uses TRBV7-2 and TRBJ2-7; D remains ambiguous. Germline CDR1 SGHTA, CDR2 FQGNSA. This CDR3 contains 12 residues. The V gene lost 5 bases and the J gene lost 3 bases, with 8 bases spanning the gap. This CDR3 reads CASSHPSYEQYF. The CDR3 bases are TGTGCCAGCAGCCATCCTAGCTACGAGCAGTACTTC.

V and J are TRBV4-3 and TRBJ1-2, with a possible D match to TRBD1 (6 bases). There are 14 residues in the CDR3. The V end lost 10 bases, the J end lost 2 bases, and 17 bases lay between the germline ends. Germline CDR1 is LGHNA and CDR2 is YSLEER. The CDR3 protein is CATTLRRGNYGYTF. Here the CDR3 DNA reads TGCGCCACCACCCTCCGTAGGGGGAACTATGGCTACACCTTC.

J is TRBJ1-2 and V is TRBV28; no reliable D call. The CDR3 is 12 amino acids. With 2 bases removed from V and 5 bases from J, the gap between germline ends came to 6 bases. The germline V gene has CDR1 MDHEN and CDR2 SYDVKM. The CDR3 here is CASSLVPYGYTF. DNA of the CDR3: TGTGCCAGCAGTTTAGTCCCATATGGCTACACCTTC.

J is TRBJ2-7 and V is TRBV28, with a weak D call TRBD1 (6 bases). CDR3 length equals 14 residues. V was pared by 7 bases and J by 6 bases, with 19 bases between. Germline V gene sequence: CDR1 MDHEN, CDR2 SYDVKM. Written as DNA, the CDR3 is TGTGCCAGCAACACAGGGATGGTCTCCGGCGAGCAGTACTTC. As protein: CASNTGMVSGEQYF.

CDR3 DNA: TGTGCCAGTAACCCCGACACCGACTCTGGAAACACCATATATTTT. This gives the protein CASNPDTDSGNTIYF. The genes are TRBV19 and TRBJ1-3; D ambiguous. V lost 7 bases, J lost 0 bases, and 13 bases lay in between. CDR1 LNHDA and CDR2 SQIVND come from the germline V gene (reference sequence). The CDR3 length is 15 residues.

CDR3 in amino acids: CASSLTLAGGRETQYF. For the CDR3, the DNA is TGTGCCAGCAGCCTAACATTAGCGGGGGGAAGAGAGACCCAGTACTTC. V usage is TRBV5-4 and J usage is TRBJ2-5, with 10 bases lining up with TRBD2. Germline CDR1 reads SGHNT; CDR2 reads YYREEE (reference sequence). CDR3 length equals 16 residues. V lost 4 bases and J lost 4; bases outside the gene matches: 10.